This TCR beta chain was recovered during a study of beta chain features in type 1 diabetes. V shed 1 base and J shed 3 bases, with 4 bases lying between them. Germline lookup yields CDR1 SEHNR and CDR2 FQNEAQ (reference sequence). The CDR3 sequence is 13 residues long. Expressed TCRB transcripts were sequenced, since all the RNA that had been isolated was reverse transcribed. Profiling relied on immunoSEQ multiplex PCR, and the TCRdb table lists in-frame clones only, not all of them. Of around 290,000 clones in the sample, approximately 8.1% were seen once. The specimen was central memory CD4+ T cells from blood. The chain is built from TRBV7-9 and TRBJ1-5; no firm D call. This receptor was taken from a woman younger than 30 in good health. CDR3 protein: CASSLVANQPQHF. The CDR3 DNA is TGTGCCAGCAGCTTAGTTGCCAATCAGCCCCAGCATTTT.